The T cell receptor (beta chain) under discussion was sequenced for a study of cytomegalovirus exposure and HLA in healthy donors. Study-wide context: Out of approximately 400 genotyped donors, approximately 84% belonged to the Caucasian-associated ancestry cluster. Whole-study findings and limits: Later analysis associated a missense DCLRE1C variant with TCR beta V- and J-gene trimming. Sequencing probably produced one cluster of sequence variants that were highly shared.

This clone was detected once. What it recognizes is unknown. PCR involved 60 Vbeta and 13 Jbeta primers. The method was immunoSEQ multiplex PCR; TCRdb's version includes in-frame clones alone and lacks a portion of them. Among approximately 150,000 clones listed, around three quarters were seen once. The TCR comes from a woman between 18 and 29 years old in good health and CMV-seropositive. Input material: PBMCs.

CDR3 DNA: TGTGCCAGCAGCCACTCCGGGACAGGGAACGAGCAGTACTTC. It specifies CASSHSGTGNEQYF. The gene calls are TRBV27 and TRBJ2-7; 9 bases fit TRBD1. The V gene end was trimmed by 6 bases and the J gene end by 5 bases; junction bases not matched to a gene: 8. This CDR3 contains 14 residues. Germline V gene lookup returns CDR1 MNHEY and CDR2 SMNVEV (reference sequence).